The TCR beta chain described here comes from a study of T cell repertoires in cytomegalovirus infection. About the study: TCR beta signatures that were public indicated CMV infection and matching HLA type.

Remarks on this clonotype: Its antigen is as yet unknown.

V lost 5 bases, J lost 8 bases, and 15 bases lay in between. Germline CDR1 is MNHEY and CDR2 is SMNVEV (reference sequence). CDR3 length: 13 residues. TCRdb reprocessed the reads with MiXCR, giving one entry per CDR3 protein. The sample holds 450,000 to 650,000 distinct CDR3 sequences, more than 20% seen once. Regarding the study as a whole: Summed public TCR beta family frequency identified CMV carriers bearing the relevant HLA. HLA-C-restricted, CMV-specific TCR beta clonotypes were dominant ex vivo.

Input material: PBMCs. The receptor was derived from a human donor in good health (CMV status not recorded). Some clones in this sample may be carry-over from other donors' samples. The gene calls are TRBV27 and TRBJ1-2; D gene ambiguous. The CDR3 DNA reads TGTGCCAGCAGTCCGACAATCTCAAGCGGCTACACCTTC. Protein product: CASSPTISSGYTF.